This TCR beta chain emerged from a study of regulatory T cells in long-lasting Graves disease. Findings and limits, study-wide: Persistent disease was characterized by preferential usage of TRBV28, TRBJ1-2 and TRBJ2-5.

Noted time point: newly diagnosed GD, antithyroid drugs for less than 3 months. With RNA extracted from PBMCs as input, the TCR library was made. This clonotype was counted only a few times. What it binds is unknown. TCR beta libraries were built with iRepertoire HTBI primers and Arm-PCR of CDR3 regions. TCRdb re-analysed the multiplex PCR reads in MiXCR, keeping a single row per CDR3 protein. The repertoire holds about 450,000 distinct CDR3 sequences, with about 15% as singletons. Germline values: CDR1 SGHNT, CDR2 YYREEE (reference sequence). This CDR3 has 14 amino acids. The V end was cut by 0 bases, the J end by 5 bases, with 9 bases between. This sample also appeared in a second study, on T cells in Graves' hyperthyroidism and ophthalmopathy. That paper adds: A set of HTBI primers served as the primers for a first-round RT-PCR of the TCR CDR3. Ophthalmopathy was predicted by the model a median of approximately six months ahead of onset.

J is TRBJ2-1 and V is TRBV5-4; tentative D call: TRBD2 (5 bases). Sample: peripheral blood mononuclear cells (PBMCs), taken at new diagnosis, from a patient treated with antithyroid drugs. The clonotype was recovered from a woman aged 45 to 65 with Graves disease. The CDR3, as DNA: TGTGCCAGCAGCTTGGTGTCTAGCCACAATGAGCAGTTCTTC. Translation gives CASSLVSSHNEQFF.